These T cell receptor beta chains were read from a single sample in a study of cytomegalovirus exposure and HLA in healthy donors. The data were produced by immunoSEQ multiplex PCR, yet TCRdb's version contains in-frame clones alone and is incomplete. Here the sample spans 150,000 to 200,000 clones, about three quarters being singletons. Sequenced sample: PBMCs. The receptors were gathered from a female donor in good health and CMV-seronegative. The CDR3 runs from the conserved cysteine through the conserved F or W.

TRBJ2-2 TRBV2 15 CASSEFGEDTGELFF
TRBJ1-1 TRBV18 16 CASSPDTGRVNTEAFF
TRBJ1-3 TRBV30 14 CAWKYRGSGNTIYF
TRBJ2-7 TRBV10-3 14 CAISVGQGGYEQYF
TRBJ1-4 TRBV5-6 15 CASSLDGHTGEKLFF
TRBJ2-7 TRBV28 11 CASTTPYEQYF
TRBJ2-7 TRBV27 13 CASSLARGRKQYF
TRBJ1-1 TRBV9 14 CASSVVVGGTEAFF
TRBJ1-1 TRBV7-8 15 CASSFEAPLSTEAFF
TRBJ2-2 TRBV7-8 17 CASSSTSGRALTGELFF
TRBJ2-7 TRBV7-8 15 CASSLVRTRPYEQYF
TRBJ2-1 TRBV30 15 CAWTRLADSYNEQFF
TRBJ2-7 TRBV28 15 CASSFPRGSGYEQYF
TRBJ2-3 TRBV21-1 14 CASSSRQATDTQYF
TRBJ2-7 TRBV7-7 14 CASSLSGTGREQYF
TRBJ2-7 TRBV29-1 14 CSVEAWQGSYEQYF
TRBJ1-5 TRBV5-6 12 CASSMRNQPQHF
TRBJ1-5 TRBV27 16 CASSLWGQDVGQPQHF
TRBJ2-2 TRBV5-1 12 CASNLYDGELFF
TRBJ1-4 TRBV28 13 CASTPGSNEKLFF
TRBJ2-7 TRBV28 14 CASRLGQPNPRAYF
TRBJ1-1 TRBV13 15 CASSVSSTVNTEAFF
TRBJ2-3 TRBV6-5 13 CASSTPGTDTQYF
TRBJ1-3 TRBV4-3 16 CASSQWLGAYGNTIYF
TRBJ1-4 TRBV29-1 13 CSVDWTGDEKLFF
TRBJ1-1 TRBV28 14 CASSAQGSNTEAFF
TRBJ1-2 TRBV5-1 14 CASSPGSSPGGYTF
TRBJ1-1 TRBV7-8 18 CASSLDVVSRGWDTEAFF
TRBJ1-1 TRBV11-2 12 CASSLGQTEAFF
TRBJ2-1 TRBV7-8 16 CASSISGTNSYNEQFF